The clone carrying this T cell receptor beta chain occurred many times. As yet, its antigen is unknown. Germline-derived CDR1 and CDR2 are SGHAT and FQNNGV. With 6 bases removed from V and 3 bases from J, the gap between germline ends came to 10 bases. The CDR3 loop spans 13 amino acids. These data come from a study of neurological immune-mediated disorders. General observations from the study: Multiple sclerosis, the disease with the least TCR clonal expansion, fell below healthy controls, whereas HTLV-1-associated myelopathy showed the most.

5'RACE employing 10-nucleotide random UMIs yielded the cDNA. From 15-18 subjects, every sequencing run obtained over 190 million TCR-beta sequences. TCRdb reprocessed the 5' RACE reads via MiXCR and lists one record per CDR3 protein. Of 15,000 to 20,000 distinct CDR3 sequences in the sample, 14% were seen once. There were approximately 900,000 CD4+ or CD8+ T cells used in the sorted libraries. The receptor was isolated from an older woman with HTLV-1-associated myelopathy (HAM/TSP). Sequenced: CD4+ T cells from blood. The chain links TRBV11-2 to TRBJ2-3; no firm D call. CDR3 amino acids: CASSRFLTDTQYF. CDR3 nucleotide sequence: TGTGCCAGCAGTCGGTTCCTAACAGATACGCAGTATTTT.